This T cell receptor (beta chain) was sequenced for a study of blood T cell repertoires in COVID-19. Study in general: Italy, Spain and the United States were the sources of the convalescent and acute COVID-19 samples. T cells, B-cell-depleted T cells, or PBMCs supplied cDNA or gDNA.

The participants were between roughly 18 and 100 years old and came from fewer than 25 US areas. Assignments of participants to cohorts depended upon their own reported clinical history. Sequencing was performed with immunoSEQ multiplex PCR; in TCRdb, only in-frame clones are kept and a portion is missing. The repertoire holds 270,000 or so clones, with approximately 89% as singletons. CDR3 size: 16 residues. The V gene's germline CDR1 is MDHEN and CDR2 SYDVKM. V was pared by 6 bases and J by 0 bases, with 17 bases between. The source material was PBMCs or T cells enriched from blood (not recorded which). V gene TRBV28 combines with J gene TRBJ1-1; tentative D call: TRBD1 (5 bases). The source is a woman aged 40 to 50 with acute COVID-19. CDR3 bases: TGTGCCAGCAGGTCGCTCGGCAGGGTGTTGAACACTGAAGCTTTCTTT. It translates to CASRSLGRVLNTEAFF.